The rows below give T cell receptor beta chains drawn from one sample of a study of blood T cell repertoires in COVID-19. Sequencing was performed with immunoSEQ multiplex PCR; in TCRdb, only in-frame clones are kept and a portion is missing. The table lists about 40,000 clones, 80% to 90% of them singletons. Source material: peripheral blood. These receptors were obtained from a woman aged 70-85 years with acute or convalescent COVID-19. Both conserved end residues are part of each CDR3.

CDR3 protein: CSARSGNGYTF
J gene: TRBJ1-2
V gene: TRBV20-1

CDR3 protein: CASSLVQRGGELFF
J gene: TRBJ2-2
V gene: TRBV11-2

CDR3 protein: CASSLQGTYHNEQFF
J gene: TRBJ2-1
V gene: TRBV6-4

CDR3 protein: CASSFTGSGRVNEQFF
J gene: TRBJ2-1
V gene: TRBV7-8

CDR3 protein: CASSQGQVGEQFF
J gene: TRBJ2-1
V gene: TRBV4-3

CDR3 protein: CASRIGGAGETQYF
J gene: TRBJ2-5
V gene: TRBV5-8

CDR3 protein: CASSSGTSGRASNEQFF
J gene: TRBJ2-1
V gene: TRBV7-3

CDR3 protein: CATSRDRVQPQHF
J gene: TRBJ1-5
V gene: TRBV15

CDR3 protein: CASSYSGGGNQPQHF
J gene: TRBJ1-5
V gene: TRBV6-5

CDR3 protein: CASSAQTGGPYNEQFF
J gene: TRBJ2-1
V gene: TRBV7-8

CDR3 protein: CSVGDTGYGYTF
J gene: TRBJ1-2
V gene: TRBV29-1

CDR3 protein: CSAGTGETQYF
J gene: TRBJ2-5
V gene: TRBV20-1

CDR3 protein: CASSAVMLAPSGELFF
J gene: TRBJ2-2
V gene: TRBV7-8

CDR3 protein: CASSPGTGQETQYF
J gene: TRBJ2-5
V gene: TRBV5-1

CDR3 protein: CASSLDREVGAFLGGYTF
J gene: TRBJ1-2
V gene: TRBV7-2

CDR3 protein: CASSSGQGLYNEQFF
J gene: TRBJ2-1
V gene: TRBV11-2

CDR3 protein: CASSLGRNTEAFF
J gene: TRBJ1-1
V gene: TRBV28

CDR3 protein: CAISEAGGDYGYTF
J gene: TRBJ1-2
V gene: TRBV10-3

CDR3 protein: CASSQRQGQGNSPLHF
J gene: TRBJ1-6
V gene: TRBV3-1/TRBV3-2

CDR3 protein: CASDRAGNTIYF
J gene: TRBJ1-3
V gene: TRBV12-3/TRBV12-4

CDR3 protein: CSVSGRARIEQFF
J gene: TRBJ2-1
V gene: TRBV29-1

CDR3 protein: CASSLAGRFNEKLFF
J gene: TRBJ1-4
V gene: TRBV5-1

CDR3 protein: CASSPEGSTDTQYF
J gene: TRBJ2-3
V gene: TRBV9

CDR3 protein: CASSLLDRAGNTIYF
J gene: TRBJ1-3
V gene: TRBV5-8

CDR3 protein: CASSLYSETQYF
J gene: TRBJ2-5
V gene: TRBV7-2